This T cell receptor (beta chain) was sequenced in a study of T cells in Graves' hyperthyroidism and ophthalmopathy. Study-wide findings and caveats: In blood, most of the thyroid clonotypes expanded above 0.001 were also present.

From RNA transcripts, TCR beta CDR3 regions were amplified. The HTBI primer set was used in a first-round RT-PCR of the TCR CDR3. From the multiplex PCR reads, TCRdb called clonotypes with MiXCR, one entry per CDR3 protein. The sample carries some 510,000 distinct CDR3 sequences, around 21% recorded once. This clonotype has more than one count but fewer than ten. Its antigen is as yet unknown. The CDR3 runs 15 residues. Trimming took 0 bases from V and 0 from J, leaving 6 bases between them. Germline V gives CDR1 SNHLY, CDR2 FYNNEI. The TCR originated in a man younger than 30 with Graves' hyperthyroidism. This chain connects TRBV2 to TRBJ1-5; D call uncertain. What was sequenced was blood. CDR3 sequence: CASSEARNSNQPQHF. The CDR3 region has the DNA TGTGCCAGCAGTGAAGCGCGGAATAGCAATCAGCCCCAGCATTTT.